Each of the 24 T cell receptor beta chains below was sequenced from the same sample in a study of response to subunit inactivated influenza vaccine. TCRdb called the RT-PCR reads again in MiXCR, with one record for every CDR3 protein. The sample records 710,000 or so distinct CDR3 sequences, 15% to 17% being singletons. Here the sequenced sample was PBMCs from blood, taken 11 to 12 days after vaccination. These receptors were collected from a man over 45 who received an inactivated influenza vaccine.

This clonotype was counted ten times or more. The rearrangement joins TRBV25-1 to TRBJ2-7; no firm D call. Trimming pared 5 bases from V and 4 bases from J, leaving 9 bases between. Germline CDR1 and CDR2: MGHDK and SYGVNS. The CDR3 loop spans 12 amino acids. The CDR3 protein is CASSSAGYEQYF. The DNA for the CDR3 is TGTGCCAGCAGTTCAGCTGGGTACGAGCAGTACTTC.

This clonotype has more than one count but fewer than ten. V is TRBV23-1 and J is TRBJ2-2, with D perhaps matching TRBD1 or TRBD2 (5 bases each). TRBV23-1 is placed among ORFs of uncertain function. V was cut by 2 bases and J by 0 bases, with 10 bases left in between. CDR3 length: 16 amino acids. In DNA, the CDR3 is TGCGCCAGCAGTCAAGGGGGACGGGCGAACACCGGGGAGCTGTTTTTT. This encodes CASSQGGRANTGELFF.

In its sample, this clonotype was seen a few times. The chain has TRBV7-6 and TRBJ1-2; tentative D call: TRBD1 (6 bases). Per the germline V gene, CDR1 is SGHVS and CDR2 is FNYEAQ. V was shortened by 3 bases and J by 7 bases, with 15 bases between the two germline ends. The CDR3 has 14 residues. The CDR3 coding sequence is TGTGCCAGCAGCTTGGGTGCAGGGGAGGCTGGCTACACCTTC. This encodes CASSLGAGEAGYTF. The full variable domain, in which reference TRBV7-6 and TRBJ1-2 provide the parts outside the CDR3, is GAGVSQSPRYKVTKRGQDVALRCDPISGHVSLYWYRQALGQGPEFLTYFNYEAQQDKSGLPNDRFSAERPEGSISTLTIQRTEQRDSAMYRCASSLGAGEAGYTFGSGTRLTVV.

This clonotype was seen a handful of times. The chain's CDR3 is CASSRGTSGSNEQYF. The CDR3 DNA follows: TGTGCCAGCTCACGCGGGACTAGCGGGAGCAACGAGCAGTACTTC. This rearrangement joins TRBV18 to TRBJ2-7; 14 bases are shared with TRBD2. Germline V gene data show CDR1 as KGHSH and CDR2 as LQKENI. This CDR3 region has 15 residues. V gave up 4 bases and J gave up 5 bases; unmatched junction bases: 4.

The V gene is TRBV10-3, the J gene TRBJ2-3; TRBD1 might be the D (7 bases). There are 12 residues in the CDR3. V shed 10 bases and J shed 5 bases, with 13 bases lying between them. Germline V CDR1 and CDR2: ENHRY, SYGVKD. The CDR3 region has the DNA TGTGCCACGCGGGACAGCGGAGATACGCAGTATTTT. It encodes CATRDSGDTQYF.

There are a few counts of this clonotype. The genes are TRBV7-9 and TRBJ2-1, with 11 bases lining up with TRBD1. Germline lookup yields CDR1 SEHNR and CDR2 FQNEAQ (reference sequence). V was clipped by 5 bases and J by 6 bases; unmatched bases: 9. This CDR3 has 16 residues. CDR3 amino acids: CASSPWTGGGGNEQFF. In nucleotides, the CDR3 is TGTGCCAGCAGCCCCTGGACAGGGGGCGGGGGCAATGAGCAGTTCTTC.

This clonotype was counted between two and nine times. The rearrangement uses TRBV9 and TRBJ2-1; perhaps TRBD2 as D (5 bases). This CDR3 comprises 18 residues. Germline loops: CDR1 SGDLS, CDR2 YYNGEE. V shed 6 bases and J shed 0 bases, with 22 bases lying between them. CDR3 in DNA: TGTGCCAGCACCAGGAGCTCCCTCTTGGCGGGCTCCTACAATGAGCAGTTCTTC. It is translated as CASTRSSLLAGSYNEQFF.

The rearrangement links TRBV20-1 to TRBJ2-4; 8 bases are shared with TRBD1. This CDR3 has 16 amino acids. Trimming took 5 bases from V and 5 from J; bases not matched to a gene: 14. Looked up from germline, CDR1 is DFQATT and CDR2 is SNEGSKA (reference sequence). In DNA, the CDR3 is TGCAGTGCTCCCCGAGACAGGGGTGCTTGGGAAAACATTCAGTACTTC. Translating it yields CSAPRDRGAWENIQYF.

V is TRBV28 and J is TRBJ1-1; D is undetermined. CDR1 and CDR2 from the germline V gene are MDHEN and SYDVKM. Between the trimmed V and J ends, which lost 2 bases and 11 bases, there was a span of 12 bases. This CDR3 region has 12 residues. CDR3 DNA: TGTGCCAGCAGTTTAGCCCTTACAAGGGCTTTCTTT. It specifies CASSLALTRAFF.

Comments on this clonotype: At one of its ends the junction is not consistent with the germline gene, which may arise from a read error. The chain combines TRBV3-1 with TRBJ2-1; 11 nucleotides match TRBD2. CDR1 and CDR2 from the germline V gene are LGHDT and YNNKEL (reference sequence). The CDR3 covers 18 residues. CDR3 in amino acids: CASTQDEERGLADNEQFF. In nucleotides, the CDR3 is TGTGCCAGCACCCAAGATGAGGAGCGGGGACTAGCGGACAATGAGCAGTTCTTC.

This clonotype was picked up a small number of times. The genes are TRBV5-1 and TRBJ2-1; 10 bases are a match to TRBD2. Per the germline V gene, CDR1 is SGHRS and CDR2 is YFSETQ. V dropped 4 bases and J dropped 10; count of bases not matched to a gene: 8. CDR3 length: 14 residues. The CDR3 DNA reads TGCGCCAGCAGCGGGGCTAGCGGGAGACAGGAGCAGTTCTTC. Residues: CASSGASGRQEQFF.

In DNA, the CDR3 is TGCAGCACGATAGACAGAATCTATGGCTACACCTTC. Protein product: CSTIDRIYGYTF. The chain employs TRBV29-1 and TRBJ1-2, with D possibly TRBD1 on 5 matching bases. The V and J ends lost 8 bases and 4 bases respectively, with 14 bases between them. The CDR3 has 12 amino acids. Germline V gene sequence: CDR1 SQVTM, CDR2 ANQGSEA.

This clonotype was counted a few times. The J gene is TRBJ1-6, the V gene TRBV18, with a weak D call TRBD1 (5 bases). Germline CDR1 is KGHSH and CDR2 is LQKENI. V was cut by 2 bases and J by 9 bases, with 17 bases left in between. The CDR3 covers 16 residues. This CDR3 reads CASSPTPIGGGSPLHF. Written as DNA, the CDR3 is TGTGCCAGCTCACCAACCCCAATCGGGGGAGGTTCACCCCTCCACTTT.

This clonotype occurred many times. The chain couples TRBV12-3 or TRBV12-4 to TRBJ2-2; D may be TRBD1 (5 bases). The germline V and J ends were trimmed by 2 bases and 7 bases, with 17 bases remaining between them. The CDR3 extends over 16 amino acids. The CDR3 DNA follows: TGTGCCAGCAGTTTAAGTTCGTGGGGCCCGGGCGGGGAGCTGTTTTTT. Protein: CASSLSSWGPGGELFF.

This clonotype was detected a few times. The J gene is TRBJ2-2, the V gene TRBV7-2; 7 bases align to TRBD2. Trimming at V came to 6 bases and at J to 7 bases, leaving 11 bases not matched to a gene. Germline lookup yields CDR1 SGHTA and CDR2 FQGNSA. The CDR3 contains 15 residues. CDR3 DNA sequence: TGTGCCAGCAGTCCTAGGACTAGTTACGGCGGGGAGCTGTTTTTT. Amino acids: CASSPRTSYGGELFF.

This clonotype was seen just once. This sequence may be a read error, since a much larger clone differs from it by one base. The chain uses TRBV2 and TRBJ2-5, with 8 bases matching TRBD2. The germline gives CDR1 SNHLY, CDR2 FYNNEI. This CDR3 contains 12 residues. The CDR3 loop is CASSPGLETQHF. The CDR3 DNA sequence: TGTGCCAGCAGCCCGGGACTAGAGACCCAGCACTTC. The full variable domain, in which reference TRBV2 and TRBJ2-5 provide the parts outside the CDR3, is EPEVTQTPSHQVTQMGQEVILRCVPISNHLYFYWYRQILGQKVEFLVSFYNNEISEKSEIFDDQFSVERPDGSNFTLKIRSTKLEDSAMYFCASSPGLETQHFGPGTRLLVL.

The chain links TRBV15 to TRBJ2-2; D gene uncertain. The CDR3 totals 13 residues. V lost 7 bases, J lost 4 bases, and 10 bases lay in between. CDR1 and CDR2 (germline): LNHNV, YYDKDF (reference sequence). In DNA, the CDR3 is TGTGCCACCATCCCAAGTTCCACCGGGGAGCTGTTTTTT. As protein: CATIPSSTGELFF.

This clonotype was found a few times. V gene TRBV12-3 or TRBV12-4 combines with J gene TRBJ1-4; no clear D. Trimming cost V 2 bases and J 8 bases, with 9 bases left between them. The CDR3 runs 13 residues. The CDR3 DNA reads as TGTGCCAGCAGTTTATTACTGCGAGAAAAACTGTTTTTT. Protein sequence: CASSLLLREKLFF.

This clonotype showed up just a few times. The V call is TRBV4-2, the J call TRBJ1-1, with D perhaps matching TRBD1 (5 bases). V lost 2 bases and J lost 4, with 14 bases in between. Germline V CDR1 and CDR2: LGHNA, YNFKEQ. The CDR3 runs 15 residues. For the CDR3, the DNA is TGTGCCAGCAGCCAACCGAATAGGGGATCCACTGAAGCTTTCTTT. Amino acid sequence: CASSQPNRGSTEAFF.

The chain recombines TRBV5-1 with TRBJ2-3; D unresolved. The CDR3 length is 15 residues. CDR1 is SGHRS, CDR2 YFSETQ, per germline. V gave up 0 bases and J gave up 6 bases, with 14 bases separating them. The CDR3 DNA follows: TGCGCCAGCAGCTTGGCGATAGGGTTTGGGGATACGCAGTATTTT. Its translation is CASSLAIGFGDTQYF.

This clonotype was observed at least ten times. The V call is TRBV4-2, the J call TRBJ1-2; D perhaps matches TRBD1 (5 bases). CDR1 and CDR2 (germline): LGHNA, YNFKEQ. The CDR3 runs 14 residues. V was pared by 1 base and J by 4 bases, with 10 bases between. This chain's CDR3 is CASSQGGEGYGYTF. In nucleotides, the CDR3 is TGTGCCAGCAGCCAAGGAGGGGAGGGCTATGGCTACACCTTC.

In this sample, this clonotype turned up many times. This chain links TRBV12-3 or TRBV12-4 with TRBJ2-1; 7 bases match TRBD2. V lost 4 bases, J lost 5 bases, and 5 bases stayed unmatched. The CDR3 covers 14 residues. CDR3 residues: CASSYLAVDNEQFF. CDR3 nucleotide sequence: TGTGCCAGCAGTTACCTAGCGGTTGACAATGAGCAGTTCTTC.

This clonotype was seen more than once but under ten times. The V call is TRBV7-2, the J call TRBJ2-7; D is undetermined. CDR1 is SGHTA and CDR2 is FQGNSA in the germline V gene. The CDR3 totals 11 residues. V was shortened by 5 bases and J by 4 bases, with 6 bases between the two germline ends. The CDR3 DNA sequence: TGTGCCAGCAGCGCAGCATACGAGCAGTACTTC. Translation: CASSAAYEQYF.

V usage is TRBV20-1 and J usage is TRBJ2-2; unclear D gene. In germline, CDR1 is DFQATT, CDR2 SNEGSKA (reference sequence). Trimming cost V 5 bases and J 3 bases, with 10 bases left between them. The CDR3 is 13 amino acids. This CDR3 is CSAPVGYTGELFF. The DNA of the CDR3 is TGCAGTGCTCCGGTGGGATACACCGGGGAGCTGTTTTTT.